What follows are 2 T cell receptor beta chains derived from one specimen sequenced in a study of T cells in narcolepsy (dated by TCRdb to 2016 to 2018). The library was produced with the immunoSEQ multiplex PCR assay. Entries here come from immuneACCESS through TCRdb and include only in-frame sequences with V and J called. Some clones fail to appear in such tables; in the studies checked, an unresolved V gene covers under half of the shortfall, and the cause of the remainder is unknown. Here the sample has roughly 10,000 clones; 65% to 80% occur a single time. About 23% of the sample is held by the ten biggest clonotypes. Sequenced: CD45RA- memory CD8+ T cells from PBMCs. Sample cell subset or site, as interpreted from the label and publication: memory T cells sorted ex vivo from peripheral blood. The receptors come from a human donor with narcolepsy.

The CDR3 DNA follows: TGTGCCAGCAGCAATACCGGGGACCCAGGATACGAGCAGTACTTC. It yields the protein CASSNTGDPGYEQYF. The genes are TRBV7-9 and TRBJ2-7; possibly TRBD1 or TRBD2 for D (5 bases each). Germline loops: CDR1 SEHNR, CDR2 FQNEAQ (reference sequence). V was shortened by 5 bases and J by 4 bases, with 18 bases between the two germline ends. The CDR3 is 15 amino acids.

The chain links TRBV27 to TRBJ2-3, with D tentatively TRBD1 (5 bases). Germline V gene lookup returns CDR1 MNHEY and CDR2 SMNVEV (reference sequence). The ends were cut back, 6 bases at V and 4 bases at J, with 14 bases in the middle. The CDR3 runs to 14 residues. In DNA form, the CDR3 reads TGTGCCAGCAGAAAGGGGCAGGGTCCAGATACGCAGTATTTT. Translating gives CASRKGQGPDTQYF.